These T cell receptor beta chains were read from a single sample in a study of shared clonotypes between healthy human individuals. Some clones are missing from TCRdb's copy, which holds only in-frame ones; the method was immunoSEQ multiplex PCR. This sample has a few million clones, with approximately 95% found just once. Specimen: naive CD4+ T cells sorted from blood. The source is a man between 18 and 29 years old in good health. The CDR3 runs from the conserved cysteine through the conserved F or W. D genes are given only for firm matches. The size field is filled for only some rows; it gives once, few, many or a size class.

TRBJ2-7 - - TRBV10-3 CAISDLVGGHSYEQYF TGTGCCATCAGTGACCTGGTAGGGGGGCACTCCTACGAGCAGTACTTC
TRBJ1-6 - TRBD1 TRBV9 CASSVVGTGGYNSPLHF TGTGCCAGCAGCGTGGTGGGGACAGGGGGTTATAATTCACCCCTCCACTTT
TRBJ1-1 - - TRBV6-4 CASSREGDTEAFF TGTGCCAGCAGCAGGGAAGGCGACACTGAAGCTTTCTTT
TRBJ1-2 - - TRBV4-1 CASSQESTVYGYTF TGCGCCAGCAGCCAAGAAAGTACAGTGTATGGCTACACCTTC
TRBJ2-1 - - TRBV28 CASSHLPAGFRDNEQFF TGTGCCAGCAGTCACCTCCCAGCAGGGTTTAGGGACAATGAGCAGTTCTTC
TRBJ2-3 - - TRBV2 CASTRGGGKLTDTQYF TGTGCCAGCACCAGGGGAGGGGGAAAACTCACAGATACGCAGTATTTT
TRBJ2-7 - TRBD2 TRBV4-1 CASSQGGGELWYEQYF TGCGCCAGCAGCCAAGGTGGGGGGGAGCTTTGGTACGAGCAGTACTTC
TRBJ2-3 - TRBD2 TRBV28 CASSLYRPRLAGGLADTQYF TGTGCCAGCAGTTTATACCGCCCTCGACTAGCGGGAGGGTTAGCAGATACGCAGTATTTT
TRBJ2-3 - TRBD2 TRBV5-1 CASSTGLAGGLTDTQYF TGCGCCAGCAGCACCGGACTAGCGGGGGGACTCACAGATACGCAGTATTTT
TRBJ2-5 - TRBD2 TRBV4-1 CASSQVGLAGNGETQYF TGCGCCAGCAGCCAAGTTGGGCTAGCGGGGAACGGTGAGACCCAGTACTTC
TRBJ2-7 - - TRBV27 CASSLGERPINEQYF TGTGCCAGCAGTTTGGGTGAAAGACCGATCAACGAGCAGTACTTC
TRBJ1-2 - TRBD1 TRBV28 CASSEPRQGLYGYTF TGTGCCAGCAGTGAACCAAGACAGGGCCTCTATGGCTACACCTTC
TRBJ1-1 - - TRBV6-5 CASSYSGLGTEAFF TGTGCCAGCAGTTACTCGGGGTTAGGCACTGAAGCTTTCTTT
TRBJ2-7 - - TRBV4-1 CASSQVGAVPSEQYF TGCGCCAGCAGCCAAGTTGGGGCGGTCCCTAGCGAGCAGTACTTC
TRBJ2-3 - - TRBV11-2 CASSWRGGPTDTQYF TGTGCCAGCAGCTGGAGGGGCGGACCCACAGATACGCAGTATTTT
TRBJ1-3 - - TRBV5-1 CASSLGTGQRTGNTIYF TGCGCCAGCAGCTTGGGGACCGGCCAAAGAACTGGAAACACCATATATTTT
TRBJ2-7 - TRBD1 TRBV14 CASSLPRGRSEQYF TGTGCCAGCAGCCTACCCAGGGGGCGATCCGAGCAGTACTTC
TRBJ2-7 - - TRBV11-2 CASSLGQGLTYEQYF TGTGCCAGCAGCTTAGGACAGGGACTCACCTACGAGCAGTACTTC
TRBJ2-4 - - TRBV2 CASRKTDTNIQYF TGTGCCAGCAGGAAGACTGACACCAACATTCAGTACTTC
TRBJ1-5 - TRBD1 TRBV25-1 CASSPPGTDNQPQHF TGTGCCAGCAGCCCCCCAGGGACAGACAATCAGCCCCAGCATTTT
TRBJ1-6 few - TRBV18 CASSPTINSPLHF TGTGCCAGCTCACCGACGATAAATTCACCCCTCCACTTT
TRBJ1-3 - TRBD1 TRBV5-1 CASSDGTEISGNTIYF TGCGCCAGCAGCGATGGGACAGAGATCTCTGGAAACACCATATATTTT
TRBJ2-3 - - TRBV20-1 CSARVADTQYF TGCAGTGCTAGAGTTGCAGATACGCAGTATTTT
TRBJ2-1 - TRBD1 TRBV19 CASSEQGTLEQFF TGTGCCAGTAGCGAACAGGGGACGCTTGAGCAGTTCTTC
TRBJ2-1 - - TRBV5-5 CASSLRVPSVEQFF TGTGCCAGCAGCTTGAGGGTTCCCAGCGTTGAGCAGTTCTTC
TRBJ2-7 - - TRBV28 CASSLVSGGRSEQYF TGTGCCAGCAGTTTAGTCAGTGGGGGCCGAAGCGAGCAGTACTTC
TRBJ2-7 - - TRBV5-5 CASSLFTYEQYF TGTGCCAGCAGCTTGTTCACTTACGAGCAGTACTTC
TRBJ2-5 - TRBD1 TRBV6-6 CASRPPGTGQETQYF TGTGCCAGCAGACCGCCCGGGACAGGTCAAGAGACCCAGTACTTC
TRBJ2-3 - TRBD2 TRBV6-6 CASSYSGASTDTQYF TGTGCCAGCAGTTACAGCGGGGCTAGCACAGATACGCAGTATTTT
TRBJ2-7 - TRBD1 TRBV19 CASSRGQGNYEQYF TGTGCCAGTAGTAGGGGACAGGGCAACTACGAGCAGTACTTC
TRBJ2-1 - - TRBV6-5 CASSYSARGAYNEQFF TGTGCCAGCAGTTACTCGGCCAGGGGCGCCTACAATGAGCAGTTCTTC
TRBJ1-6 - - TRBV7-9 CASSLVEGNSPLHF TGTGCCAGCAGCTTAGTAGAGGGGAATTCACCCCTCCACTTT
TRBJ2-7 - TRBD2 TRBV2 CASRGLAFMSSYEQYF TGTGCCAGCAGGGGACTAGCGTTTATGAGCTCCTACGAGCAGTACTTC
TRBJ2-7 - TRBD1 TRBV7-2 CASSRPRQGSYEQYF TGTGCCAGCAGCCGACCGAGACAGGGGAGCTACGAGCAGTACTTC
TRBJ2-2 once - TRBV12-5 CASGLGRFPSTGELFF TGTGCTAGTGGTTTGGGCCGGTTCCCCTCCACCGGGGAGCTGTTTTTT
TRBJ1-6 few - TRBV7-8 CASSSRPGFQETLHF TGTGCCAGCAGTTCTCGGCCCGGGTTCCAGGAGACCCTCCACTTT
TRBJ1-2 - - TRBV7-6 CASSPGPGSYTF TGTGCCAGCAGCCCCGGGCCAGGGAGCTACACCTTC
TRBJ2-3 few - TRBV7-9 CASSLDRTTREKTDTQYF TGTGCCAGCAGCTTAGATAGGACCACAAGAGAAAAGACAGATACGCAGTATTTT
TRBJ1-1 - - TRBV2 CASSKLYPEAFF TGTGCCAGCAGTAAATTGTATCCTGAAGCTTTCTTT
TRBJ1-5 - - TRBV7-6 CASSLTRMQPQHF TGTGCCAGCAGCTTAACAAGGATGCAGCCCCAGCATTTT